This TCR beta chain was sequenced in a study of response to subunit inactivated influenza vaccine. Each CDR3 protein is one row after TCRdb ran MiXCR on the RT-PCR reads. This sample yields more than 700,000 distinct CDR3 sequences, of which about 20% are seen a single time; roughly 10% belongs to the top ten. The CDR3 runs to 14 residues. Germline V gene data show CDR1 as SGHRS and CDR2 as YFSETQ. Trimming stripped 5 bases from V and 4 bases from J, with 12 bases between. Sequencing used PBMCs from blood, obtained about 5 days after vaccination. This chain links TRBV5-1 with TRBJ2-2; maybe TRBD2 (5 bases). The source of this sequence is a man between 45 and 60 years old who received an inactivated influenza vaccine. CDR3 bases: TGCGCCAGCAGGTATCTAGCTTCCACCGGGGAGCTGTTTTTT. It specifies CASRYLASTGELFF. The variable domain in full, completed from reference TRBV5-1 and TRBJ2-2, reads KAGVTQTPRYLIKTRGQQVTLSCSPISGHRSVSWYQQTPGQGLQFLFEYFSETQRNKGNFPGRFSGRQFSNSRSEMNVSTLELGDSALYLCASRYLASTGELFFGEGSRLTVL.